A single sample gave rise to the 15 T cell receptor beta chains below, sequenced in a study of CD8 T cells in ankylosing spondylitis. Study observations and caveats: A TCR beta motif made of several highly homologous variants seemed typical of ankylosing spondylitis blood.

Using its own MiXCR run on the 5' RACE reads, TCRdb lists one record per CDR3 protein. The sample carries more than 650,000 distinct CDR3 sequences, about an eighth recorded once. No antigen is known for these receptors. The sequenced material came from blood, either unsorted or a sorted T cell fraction (not recorded which). The receptors shown here come from a male donor with ankylosing spondylitis.

The chain recombines TRBV4-3 with TRBJ2-7, with unresolved D. CDR1 is LGHNA, CDR2 YSLEER, per germline. This CDR3 is built from 14 residues. V was trimmed by 1 base and J by 9 bases, leaving 16 bases between them. As DNA, the CDR3 is TGCGCCAGCAGCCAAGGGGTCAGGCCCTCCTCGCAGTACTTC. Protein: CASSQGVRPSSQYF.

This clonotype has just a few counts. This sequence joins TRBV3-1 and TRBJ2-5; possible D gene TRBD2, 6 bases. The CDR3 length is 14 residues. With 1 base removed from V and 7 bases from J, the gap between germline ends came to 13 bases. Germline V lookup: CDR1 LGHDT, CDR2 YNNKEL (reference sequence). CDR3 DNA: TGTGCCAGCAGCCAAGTTAGCGGAGGTGGGACCCAGTACTTC. It yields the protein CASSQVSGGGTQYF.

V usage is TRBV20-1 and J usage is TRBJ2-7; D unclear. The germline V gene encodes CDR1 DFQATT and CDR2 SNEGSKA (reference sequence). This CDR3 comprises 11 residues. Trimming pared 3 bases from V and 5 bases from J, leaving 8 bases between. CDR3 sequence reads: CSASRTNEQYF. The CDR3 coding sequence is TGCAGTGCTAGTAGGACCAACGAGCAGTACTTC.

This clonotype was detected once. V and J are TRBV14 and TRBJ2-7; the D call may be TRBD1 or TRBD2 (5 bases each). This CDR3 spans 15 amino acids. CDR1 SGHDN and CDR2 FVKESK come from the germline V gene. V lost 2 bases and J 1 base, leaving 12 bases between the germline ends. CDR3 loop: CASSQFRGVSYEQYF. For the CDR3, the DNA is TGTGCCAGCAGCCAATTCAGAGGGGTATCCTACGAGCAGTACTTC.

In its sample, this clonotype was seen a few times. Sequence at one end of the junction differs from germline and may be a read error. V and J are TRBV25-1 and TRBJ2-5; D gene ambiguous. Germline V gene sequence: CDR1 MGHDK, CDR2 SYGVNS. The CDR3 sequence is 15 residues long. CDR3 in amino acids: CASSESTWYQETQYF. The CDR3 coding sequence is TGTGCCAGCAGCGAATCGACCTGGTACCAAGAGACCCAGTACTTC.

This clonotype was observed at least ten times. The chain combines TRBV4-3 with TRBJ1-6, with D unclear. V was pared by 1 base and J by 7 bases, with 11 bases between. From germline, CDR1 is LGHNA and CDR2 YSLEER. The CDR3 loop spans 15 amino acids. The CDR3 is CASSQGNTHNSPLHF. The CDR3 coding sequence is TGCGCCAGCAGCCAAGGGAACACCCACAATTCACCCCTCCACTTT.

This chain joins TRBV5-1 and TRBJ2-6; 8 bases are a match to TRBD1. Germline V lookup: CDR1 SGHRS, CDR2 YFSETQ. V trimming: 1 base; J trimming: 0 bases; junction bases outside the gene matches: 6. The CDR3 covers 18 residues. The CDR3 is CASSLTQGAGSGANVLTF. The CDR3 DNA reads as TGCGCCAGCAGCTTGACTCAGGGGGCCGGCTCTGGGGCCAACGTCCTGACTTTC.

This clonotype was seen a few times. The chain carries TRBV20-1 and TRBJ2-7, with TRBD1 matching over 7 bases. Germline V CDR1 and CDR2: DFQATT, SNEGSKA (reference sequence). This CDR3 spans 11 amino acids. The ends lost 2 bases at V and 11 bases at J; junction bases unmatched: 6. CDR3 region: CSARSSGTEYF. In DNA form, the CDR3 reads TGCAGTGCTAGATCCTCCGGGACAGAGTACTTC.

The chain couples TRBV27 to TRBJ1-2, with D possibly TRBD1 on 5 matching bases. With 3 bases removed from V and 6 bases from J, the gap between germline ends came to 11 bases. Looked up from germline, CDR1 is MNHEY and CDR2 is SMNVEV (reference sequence). The CDR3 runs 13 residues. Written as DNA, the CDR3 is TGTGCCAGCAGTTTCAGAGGGGTTGATGGCTACACCTTC. Translating gives CASSFRGVDGYTF.

This clonotype was seen ten or more times. The junction does not match germline at one end; this may be a read error. V and J are TRBV5-1 and TRBJ2-1; D perhaps matches TRBD2 (5 bases). From germline, CDR1 is SGHRS and CDR2 YFSETQ. The CDR3 length is 15 residues. The CDR3 bases are TGTGCCAGCAGCTTAGGGCTAGCCTCCTACAATGAGCAGTTCTTC. Its protein product is CASSLGLASYNEQFF. The full variable domain, completed using reference TRBV5-1 and TRBJ2-1, is KAGVTQTPRYLIKTRGQQVTLSCSPISGHRSVSWYQQTPGQGLQFLFEYFSETQRNKGNFPGRFSGRQFSNSRSEMNVSTLELGDSALYLCASSLGLASYNEQFFGPGTRLTVL.

This clonotype was found a few times. The DNA of the CDR3 is TGTGCCAGCAGCGGGGACAGGAACTATGGCTACACCTTC. Its translation: CASSGDRNYGYTF. The gene calls are TRBV11-2 and TRBJ1-2, with 8 bases lining up with TRBD1. CDR1 and CDR2 from the germline V gene are SGHAT and FQNNGV. The CDR3 loop spans 13 amino acids. J gave up 2 bases and V 5 bases, and 1 base lay outside the gene matches.

This clonotype was found a few times. This sequence joins TRBV6-2 or TRBV6-3 and TRBJ2-3; TRBD1 agrees at 10 bases. J gave up 6 bases and V 2 bases, and 8 bases lay outside the gene matches. The CDR3 has 16 amino acids. CDR1 and CDR2 (germline): MNHEY, SVGEGT. The CDR3, as DNA: TGTGCCAGCAGTTACCCTAAAGGGACAGGGGCCGATACGCAGTATTTT. Translating gives CASSYPKGTGADTQYF.

This clonotype came up a few times. The V and J genes are TRBV20-1 and TRBJ1-4; D not resolved. The CDR3 covers 13 residues. Trimming pared 6 bases from V and 7 bases from J, leaving 15 bases between. Germline V CDR1 and CDR2: DFQATT, SNEGSKA (reference sequence). The CDR3 reads CSAQIGSGEKLFF. The DNA of the CDR3 is TGCAGTGCCCAAATAGGGTCTGGTGAAAAACTGTTTTTT.

This clonotype was found a few times. The chain uses TRBV5-6 and TRBJ2-1; 9 bases are shared with TRBD2. The CDR3 consists of 15 residues. Germline assignment: CDR1 SGHDT and CDR2 YYEEEE. V lost 4 bases to trimming and J lost 5 bases; unmatched junction nucleotides: 7. In DNA form, the CDR3 reads TGTGCCAGCAGCGCGGGACTAGCCCAAAACAATGAGCAGTTCTTC. Translated, it gives CASSAGLAQNNEQFF.

This chain joins TRBV20-1 and TRBJ1-2; D unresolved. Germline CDR1 reads DFQATT; CDR2 reads SNEGSKA (reference sequence). This CDR3 comprises 15 residues. Trimming removed 1 base from V and 0 bases from J, with 12 bases in between. The CDR3 DNA reads as TGCAGTGCTAGAGTTGGAGTGGCCACTAACTATGGCTACACCTTC. The encoded protein is CSARVGVATNYGYTF.